These T cell receptor beta chains were read from a single sample in a study of blood T cell repertoires in COVID-19. The repertoire was sequenced with immunoSEQ multiplex PCR; TCRdb's copy has only in-frame clones and lacks some. The repertoire consists of about 330,000 clones, with about 92% occurring once and the leading ten covering around a sixth. The material sequenced was PBMCs or T cells enriched from blood (not recorded which). Every receptor here comes from a woman aged 25-40 years who had recovered from COVID-19. The CDR3 runs from the conserved cysteine through the conserved F or W. The D gene is left open where the match is weak. Not every row has a clone size; where given, it reads once, few, many or a size class.

NA	TRBV30	TRBJ1-2	15	NA	TGTGCCTGGAGTGTGGGCAGTGATAACTACTATGGCTACACCTTC	CAWSVGSDNYYGYTF
NA	TRBV9	TRBJ1-4	14	TRBD1	TGTGCCAGCAGCGAACAGGGGGCGATCGAAAAACTGTTTTTT	CASSEQGAIEKLFF
NA	TRBV7-9	TRBJ2-7	16	TRBD2	TGTGCCAGCAGCCCGATGCTAGCGGGACATCCTTACGAGCAGTACTTC	CASSPMLAGHPYEQYF
NA	TRBV30	TRBJ1-2	11	TRBD1	TGTGCCGGGGGACAGGGCTATGGCTACACCTTC	CAGGQGYGYTF
NA	TRBV19	TRBJ2-1	15	TRBD2	TGTGCCAGTAGCCGCGGGAGGGCCCCCTTCAATGAGCAGTTCTTC	CASSRGRAPFNEQFF
NA	TRBV7-9	TRBJ2-7	15	TRBD1	TGTGCCAGCAGCTGGGACAGGGGAACACCCTACGAGCAGTACTTC	CASSWDRGTPYEQYF
NA	TRBV7-2	TRBJ2-7	14	NA	TGTGCCAGCAGCTTCGTGACAGGTGTTTCCGAGCAGTACTTC	CASSFVTGVSEQYF
NA	TRBV19	TRBJ2-1	14	NA	TGTGCCAGTAGCCACGGGGGCTCCTACAATGAGCAGTTCTTC	CASSHGGSYNEQFF
NA	TRBV5-4	TRBJ2-7	16	TRBD2	TGTGCCAGCAGCTTGGGGACTAGCGGGAGAAACTACGAGCAGTACTTC	CASSLGTSGRNYEQYF
NA	TRBV27	TRBJ2-1	17	TRBD2	TGTGCCAGCAGCCCTCCCCCCGGGACTAGCGGGAGTAATGAGCAGTTCTTC	CASSPPPGTSGSNEQFF
NA	TRBV5-8	TRBJ1-4	17	NA	TGTGCCACCCATAGGGAGAGCTCCAGATCAACTAATGAAAAACTGTTTTTT	CATHRESSRSTNEKLFF
NA	TRBV9	TRBJ2-1	16	TRBD2	TGTGCCAGCAGCGTAGGTCTAGCGGGGGGTTACAATGAGCAGTTCTTC	CASSVGLAGGYNEQFF
NA	TRBV27	TRBJ2-3	15	TRBD1	TGTGCCACCCACCGTGGACAGGGGGCTGTAGATACGCAGTATTTT	CATHRGQGAVDTQYF
NA	TRBV9	TRBJ1-2	14	NA	TGTGCCAGCAGCCCTGGGTTGGGCATCTATGGCTACACCTTC	CASSPGLGIYGYTF
NA	TRBV18	TRBJ1-5	16	TRBD1	TGTGCCAGCTCACCTACAGGACAGGGACAGAATCAGCCCCAGCATTTT	CASSPTGQGQNQPQHF
NA	TRBV7-2	TRBJ1-1	11	NA	TGTGCCAGCAGCCCATACACTGAAGCTTTCTTT	CASSPYTEAFF
once	TRBV28	TRBJ2-7	12	NA	TGTGCCAGCAGTGCGGGATCCTACGAGCAGTACTTC	CASSAGSYEQYF
NA	TRBV24-1	TRBJ2-3	16	TRBD2	TGTGCCACCAGTGATTTTGGGCTAGCGGGAGCAGATACGCAGTATTTT	CATSDFGLAGADTQYF
NA	TRBV7-2	TRBJ1-6	14	TRBD1	TGTGCCAGCAGCCCCCGGGACAGGTCTTCACCCCTCCACTTT	CASSPRDRSSPLHF
NA	TRBV19	TRBJ2-7	13	TRBD1	TGTGCCAGCGGGACAGGGGGCTTCTACGAGCAGTACTTC	CASGTGGFYEQYF
NA	TRBV7-7	TRBJ2-5	16	NA	TGTGCTAGCAGCTTAGGGAGGCTCTTAGGGAAAGAGACCCAGTACTTC	CASSLGRLLGKETQYF
NA	TRBV5-1	TRBJ1-2	15	TRBD1	TGCGCCAGCAGTCCAGCACCGGGACAGGGGAGAGGCTACACCTTC	CASSPAPGQGRGYTF
NA	TRBV19	TRBJ2-3	15	TRBD2	TGTGCCAGTAGTATTCTAGCGGGAGGGGAAGATACGCAGTATTTT	CASSILAGGEDTQYF
NA	TRBV11-1	TRBJ2-1	16	TRBD2	TGTGCCAGCAGCCTCGAGGGTAGCGGGAGTTACAATGAGCAGTTCTTC	CASSLEGSGSYNEQFF
NA	TRBV12-3/TRBV12-4	TRBJ2-5	13	TRBD2	TGTGCCAGCAGCGGGACTAACAAAGAGACCCAGTACTTC	CASSGTNKETQYF
NA	TRBV4-3	TRBJ1-3	18	NA	TGCGCCAGCAGCCAAGAAGTCCCCAACCAGGACTCTGGAAACACCATATATTTT	CASSQEVPNQDSGNTIYF
NA	TRBV19	TRBJ2-3	16	NA	TGTGCCAGTAGTATTGGAAGGGGTCGCCGCACAGATACGCAGTATTTT	CASSIGRGRRTDTQYF
NA	TRBV5-1	TRBJ1-1	13	TRBD1	TGCGCCAGCAAGGGACAGGGACCCCCTGAAGCTTTCTTT	CASKGQGPPEAFF
NA	TRBV27	TRBJ1-1	11	NA	TGTGCCAGCGCTATAAACACTGAAGCTTTCTTT	CASAINTEAFF
NA	TRBV4-2	TRBJ1-1	15	NA	TGTGCCAGCAGCCAAGGGCAGGGTAAAGGCACTGAAGCTTTCTTT	CASSQGQGKGTEAFF
NA	TRBV5-1	TRBJ2-3	16	TRBD2	TGCGCCAGCAGCCAGGGGACTAGCGGGAGTGCAGATACGCAGTATTTT	CASSQGTSGSADTQYF
NA	TRBV7-9	TRBJ2-1	15	TRBD1	TGTGCCAGCAGCCCGCCCTTCAGACAGGGGAATGAGCAGTTCTTC	CASSPPFRQGNEQFF
NA	TRBV7-2	TRBJ1-6	16	NA	TGTGCCAGCAGCTTAGACTCTGCGCTCCCGAATTCACCCCTCCACTTT	CASSLDSALPNSPLHF
once	TRBV7-8	TRBJ2-1	15	TRBD2	TGTGCCAGCAGCTTAGCCGGGGGGGCAGTCTATGAGCAGTTCTTC	CASSLAGGAVYEQFF
NA	TRBV27	TRBJ1-2	16	TRBD1	TGTGCCAGCAGTTTATTGGGACAGGGGAGTCCAGGTGGCTACACCTTC	CASSLLGQGSPGGYTF